The T cell receptor beta chain under discussion was sequenced for a study of T cell responses to AZD1222 COVID-19 vaccine. Using immunoSEQ multiplex PCR, the repertoire was profiled, and TCRdb retains in-frame clones only, with some absent. The sample yields some 98,000 clones, 88% seen once. Study results and caveats: Spike regions recognized by vaccine-associated CD4 TCRs spanned the protein, led by 160-218 and 743-854. Nearly half of unique spike-specific TCRs reportedly avoided B.1.351 and B.1.1.7 mutated regions.

The CDR3 covers 15 residues. Germline lookup yields CDR1 KGHSH and CDR2 LQKENI. V shed 3 bases, J shed 6 bases, and the junction held 6 bases outside the gene matches. Second doses that came at about 4 or about 12 weeks were put together. Notes on this clone: No antigen is known for it.

This sequence originates from an adult who received the AZD1222 COVID-19 vaccine. V and J are TRBV18 and TRBJ2-2; 8 bases fit TRBD2. Sequencing used peripheral blood, obtained 28 days after the second AZD1222 dose. CDR3: CASSPSGGAAGELFF. The CDR3 DNA is TGTGCCAGCTCACCCAGCGGGGGCGCAGCCGGGGAGCTGTTTTTT.